What follows are 8 T cell receptor beta chains derived from one specimen sequenced in a study of T cells in Graves' hyperthyroidism and ophthalmopathy. RNA transcripts provided the source from which TCR beta CDR3 regions were amplified. The study used the HTBI primer set for a first-round RT-PCR of the TCR CDR3. TCRdb reprocessed the multiplex PCR reads via MiXCR and lists one record per CDR3 protein. This sample has 480,000 or so distinct CDR3 sequences, with approximately 15% found just once. What was sequenced was blood. The receptor set was obtained from a woman younger than 30 with Graves' hyperthyroidism.

The chain recombines TRBV20-1 with TRBJ2-2, with D tentatively TRBD1 or TRBD2 (5 bases each). The germline V gene encodes CDR1 DFQATT and CDR2 SNEGSKA (reference sequence). The CDR3 length is 14 residues. Trimming removed 3 bases from V and 5 bases from J, with 13 bases in between. The CDR3 sequence: CSARGVGQTGELFF. For the CDR3, the DNA is TGCAGTGCTAGGGGGGTGGGCCAAACCGGGGAGCTGTTTTTT.

This clonotype has at least ten counts. The chain combines TRBV30 with TRBJ1-2, with TRBD1 identical over 8 bases. With 1 base clipped from V and 5 bases from J, the junction kept 3 bases outside the gene matches. CDR3 length: 13 amino acids. Looked up from germline, CDR1 is GTSNPN and CDR2 is SVGIG (reference sequence). CDR3 region: CAWSGQGFYGYTF. The CDR3 DNA reads TGTGCCTGGAGTGGACAGGGGTTTTATGGCTACACCTTC.

This clonotype has ten or more counts. The V and J genes are TRBV12-3 or TRBV12-4 and TRBJ2-6, with TRBD1 identical over 10 bases. The CDR3 contains 17 residues. The V gene end was trimmed by 6 bases and the J gene end by 0 bases; junction bases not matched to a gene: 5. The CDR3 DNA is TGTGCCAGCAGCCCGGACAGGGGGGCCTCTGGGGCCAACGTCCTGACTTTC. Translating it yields CASSPDRGASGANVLTF.

This clonotype was seen repeatedly, ten times or more. CDR3: CASSPIDRVDSPLHF. Here the CDR3 DNA reads TGTGCCAGCAGCCCCATCGACAGGGTGGATTCACCCCTCCACTTT. The rearrangement joins TRBV14 to TRBJ1-6; 7 bases match TRBD1. CDR1 and CDR2 from the germline V gene are SGHDN and FVKESK. V shed 4 bases and J 8 bases; nucleotides not matched to a gene: 8. The CDR3 has 15 residues. Variable domain in full (rest from reference TRBV14 and TRBJ1-6): EAGVTQFPSHSVIEKGQTVTLRCDPISGHDNLYWYRRVMGKEIKFLLHFVKESKQDESGMPNNRFLAERTGGTYSTLKVQPAELEDSGVYFCASSPIDRVDSPLHFGNGTRLTVT.

The table lists this clonotype with many counts. The J gene is TRBJ2-1, the V gene TRBV11-3; 9 bases are a match to TRBD2. The CDR3 loop spans 16 amino acids. CDR1 SGHNT and CDR2 YENEEA come from the germline V gene. Trimming at V came to 3 bases and at J to 9 bases, leaving 12 bases not matched to a gene. CDR3: CASSFDSGRRLGEQFF. DNA of the CDR3: TGTGCCAGCAGCTTTGATAGCGGGAGACGGTTGGGTGAGCAGTTCTTC.

This clonotype has more than one count but fewer than ten. The chain links TRBV24-1 to TRBJ2-2, with 14 bases matching TRBD2. The CDR3 covers 17 residues. V was pared by 9 bases and J by 5 bases, with 10 bases of the junction left unmatched. Germline V gives CDR1 KGHDR, CDR2 SFDVKD. The CDR3 DNA reads as TGTGCCACCCGCGGGACTAGCGGGAGATCGGGAACCGGGGAGCTGTTTTTT. Translated: CATRGTSGRSGTGELFF.

This CDR3 is CASNKSDSPNYGYTF. The CDR3 DNA reads TGTGCCAGCAACAAGTCGGACAGTCCTAACTATGGCTACACCTTC. The genes are TRBV12-3 or TRBV12-4 and TRBJ1-2; D perhaps matches TRBD1 (6 bases). The ends were cut back, 7 bases at V and 0 bases at J, with 15 bases in the middle. This CDR3 region has 15 residues.

This clonotype has a count of ten or more. J is TRBJ2-7 and V is TRBV12-3 or TRBV12-4; TRBD1 agrees at 11 bases. There are 15 residues in the CDR3. The J segment lost 3 bases and the V segment lost 0 bases, leaving 1 base of the junction unmatched. CDR3 in amino acids: CASSLAGTGGYEQYF. For the CDR3, the DNA is TGTGCCAGCAGTTTAGCAGGGACAGGGGGCTACGAGCAGTACTTC.